These T cell receptor beta chains were read from a single sample in a study of blood T cell repertoires in COVID-19. Some clones are missing from TCRdb's copy, which holds only in-frame ones; the method was immunoSEQ multiplex PCR. The sample shows 150,000 or so clones, 84% of them seen only once. The sample comprised PBMCs or T cells enriched from blood (not recorded which). These TCRs come from a woman aged 50 to 65 who had recovered from COVID-19. The CDR3 runs from the conserved cysteine through the conserved F or W. D genes are given only for firm matches. Clone sizes are given selectively: once, few, many, or a class where the clone is expanded.

V gene	D gene	clone size	J gene	CDR3 DNA	CDR3 protein
TRBV3-1/TRBV3-2	-	-	TRBJ1-3	TGTGCCAGCAGCCAACCCGGCTCTGGAAACACCATATATTTT	CASSQPGSGNTIYF
TRBV3-1/TRBV3-2	-	-	TRBJ2-3	TGTGCCAGCAGCCAAGTCTCGGGGGCAGATACGCAGTATTTT	CASSQVSGADTQYF
TRBV7-2	TRBD1	-	TRBJ1-1	TGTGCCAGCAGCTTTAGAGCCGGGACAGGGGAGGGCACTGAAGCTTTCTTT	CASSFRAGTGEGTEAFF
TRBV27	-	-	TRBJ1-5	TGTGCCAGCAGTTACTCCGGAGGGAGCAATCAGCCCCAGCATTTT	CASSYSGGSNQPQHF
TRBV19	TRBD1	-	TRBJ2-5	TGTGCCAGTAGTCCACAGGGGGCGGAGACCCAGTACTTC	CASSPQGAETQYF
TRBV19	-	-	TRBJ2-1	TGTGCCAGTAGTATAGATTCCCCAGGGGCCAATGAGCAGTTCTTC	CASSIDSPGANEQFF
TRBV5-4	TRBD1	-	TRBJ2-7	TGTGCCAGCAGCGAACCACCGGGACAGGGGGCACGCTACGAGCAGTACTTC	CASSEPPGQGARYEQYF
TRBV19	TRBD2	few	TRBJ2-7	TGTGCCAGTAGTATTAAGGCGGGGGCCTACGAGCAGTACTTC	CASSIKAGAYEQYF
TRBV5-1	TRBD1	-	TRBJ2-1	TGCGCCAGCAGCCCACAGGGGGAGCTTATGGATGAGCAGTTCTTC	CASSPQGELMDEQFF
TRBV7-8	TRBD2	-	TRBJ2-1	TGTGCCAGCAGCCCAAGACTAGCGGGCATGTACAATGAGCAGTTCTTC	CASSPRLAGMYNEQFF
TRBV24-1	-	-	TRBJ2-1	TGTGCCACCAGTGCCAGATCCAGTGAGCAGTTCTTC	CATSARSSEQFF
TRBV18	TRBD1	-	TRBJ2-7	TGTGCCAGCTCATACGGGACAGGGGCGCAGCAGTACTTC	CASSYGTGAQQYF
TRBV2	-	many	TRBJ2-7	TGTGCCAGCAGTGGCACTTCCTACGAGCAGTACTTC	CASSGTSYEQYF
TRBV6-4	TRBD1	-	TRBJ1-6	TGTGCCAGCAGTGAACCCGGGACAGGGGCCTATAATTCACCCCTCCACTTT	CASSEPGTGAYNSPLHF
TRBV5-1	-	-	TRBJ1-1	TGCGCCAGCAGCTCGGGGAGCGGTTACACTGAAGCTTTCTTT	CASSSGSGYTEAFF
TRBV7-3	-	-	TRBJ2-2	TGTGCCAGCAGCCGAACCGGCGGGTACGGGGAGCTGTTTTTT	CASSRTGGYGELFF
TRBV11-3	-	-	TRBJ2-2	TGTGCCAGCAGCCTATACACCGGGGAGCTGTTTTTT	CASSLYTGELFF
TRBV28	TRBD1	-	TRBJ2-7	TGTGCCAGCAGGAGGGGGCTGGACTCCTACGAGCAGTACTTC	CASRRGLDSYEQYF
TRBV7-9	-	-	TRBJ1-3	TGTGCCAGCAGCTTAGGGGCTAAGTCTGGAAACACCATATATTTT	CASSLGAKSGNTIYF
TRBV19	-	-	TRBJ2-3	TGTGCCTCCAGGGGCAGGGATACGCAGTATTTT	CASRGRDTQYF
TRBV27	TRBD1	-	TRBJ2-3	TGTGCCAGCAGTTTGAGGAACAGGGGGCGAGATACGCAGTATTTT	CASSLRNRGRDTQYF
TRBV19	TRBD1	-	TRBJ2-7	TGTGCCAGTAGCAACACAGGGGCCAAGCTCTACGAGCAGTACTTC	CASSNTGAKLYEQYF
TRBV7-9	-	-	TRBJ2-1	TGTGCCAGCAGCTCAAGCGTAAGCGCAGAGTTCTACAATGAGCAGTTCTTC	CASSSSVSAEFYNEQFF
TRBV11-3	-	-	TRBJ2-7	TGTGCCAGCAGCTTAGGATTCCGTAGCGAGCAGTACTTC	CASSLGFRSEQYF
TRBV7-6	-	once	TRBJ2-5	TGTGCCAGCAGCTTAAGGAGGAGCGAGCGACCCCAAGAGACCCAGTACTTC	CASSLRRSERPQETQYF
TRBV6-5	-	-	TRBJ1-2	TGTGCCAGCAGTTACTCCAGGGTCCACTATGGCTACACCTTC	CASSYSRVHYGYTF
TRBV6-5	-	-	TRBJ2-7	TGTGCCAGCAACCCACACAATGCCTACGAGCAGTACTTC	CASNPHNAYEQYF
TRBV6-5	-	-	TRBJ1-1	TGTGCCAGCAGTTCTTCATACAGCTTTTTGAACACTGAAGCTTTCTTT	CASSSSYSFLNTEAFF
TRBV28	-	-	TRBJ2-2	TGTGCCAGCAGTGCGGGACAGTTCGCGAACACCGGGGAGCTGTTTTTT	CASSAGQFANTGELFF
TRBV29-1	-	-	TRBJ2-3	TGCAGCGCCCTCTACAGGGCCCGCACAGATACGCAGTATTTT	CSALYRARTDTQYF
TRBV21-1	-	-	TRBJ2-1	TGTGCCAGCAGCAAATCGGCCGTTAGGGCGAGACTAGCGGGAATGGGTAACAATGAGCAGTTCTTC	CASSKSAVRARLAGMGNNEQFF
TRBV6-5	-	once	TRBJ1-2	TGTGCCAGCAGTTTGACTACCTCAGGGGCGGGCTATGGCTACACCTTC	CASSLTTSGAGYGYTF
TRBV7-2	-	few	TRBJ1-2	TGTGCCAGCAGCTTATATATGGTCGGTGGTGGCTACACCTTC	CASSLYMVGGGYTF
TRBV7-9	TRBD1	-	TRBJ1-5	TGTGCCAGCAGCGCGACAGGGGGCAGGCAGCCCCAGCATTTT	CASSATGGRQPQHF
TRBV6-4	-	-	TRBJ1-1	TGTGCCAGCAGTACGGACAGGAACACTGAAGCTTTCTTT	CASSTDRNTEAFF
TRBV5-5	-	-	TRBJ2-7	TGTGCCAGCAGACGCCTTCAGGGCTTGGGCGAGCAGTACTTC	CASRRLQGLGEQYF
TRBV6-2/TRBV6-3	-	few	TRBJ2-1	TGTGCCAGCAGCCCACGACTAGTTAATGAGCAGTTCTTC	CASSPRLVNEQFF
TRBV4-2	-	-	TRBJ1-2	TGTGCCAGCAGCCAAGTGGGCCAGGGGCTCGACTATGGCTACACCTTC	CASSQVGQGLDYGYTF
TRBV19	-	-	TRBJ2-6	TGTGCCAGTAGTATCTGGATGGTCGGGAGCTCTGGGGCCAACGTCCTGACTTTC	CASSIWMVGSSGANVLTF
TRBV11-2	-	-	TRBJ1-6	TGTGCCAGCAGCTTAGTCGGGGGAGCCGGGTCACCCCTCCACTTT	CASSLVGGAGSPLHF
TRBV3-1/TRBV3-2	-	-	TRBJ1-4	TGTGCCAGCAGAGACATTACAACTAATGAAAAACTGTTTTTT	CASRDITTNEKLFF
TRBV6-2/TRBV6-3	TRBD1	-	TRBJ1-1	TGTGCCAGCAGTTACTTCCGGGACAGTGAAGCTTTCTTT	CASSYFRDSEAFF
TRBV19	-	-	TRBJ2-2	TGTGCCAGTAGTATCATAAGACATTCGAACACCGGGGAGCTGTTTTTT	CASSIIRHSNTGELFF
TRBV28	-	-	TRBJ2-1	TGTGCCAGCAGTTTAACTTACAGGGATACCTCCTACAATGAGCAGTTCTTC	CASSLTYRDTSYNEQFF
TRBV21-1	-	-	TRBJ1-2	TGTGCCAGCAGCACCCTCCGGGACAGGGTCCCCCTGGGGGACTATGGCTACACCTTC	CASSTLRDRVPLGDYGYTF
TRBV5-4	TRBD2	once	TRBJ2-2	TGTGCCAGCAGCCCCGGACTAGCGGGAGGGGATGGGGAGCTGTTTTTT	CASSPGLAGGDGELFF
TRBV2	-	-	TRBJ1-1	TGTGCCAGCAGTGAAGCGCTTGGGCAGTCGAACACTGAAGCTTTCTTT	CASSEALGQSNTEAFF
TRBV10-2	-	-	TRBJ2-7	TGCGCCAGCAGTGAGTCGTCAGGGTGGATGGACGAGCAGTACTTC	CASSESSGWMDEQYF
TRBV21-1	-	-	TRBJ1-1	TGTGCCAGCAGAAAGAGAGGGGGCGCCGCTGGGGGCACTGAAGCTTTCTTT	CASRKRGGAAGGTEAFF
TRBV6-2/TRBV6-3	TRBD1	few	TRBJ2-5	TGTGCCAGCAGCCCACACAGGGGGCGCGTCGAGACCCAGTACTTC	CASSPHRGRVETQYF
TRBV5-1	-	-	TRBJ2-1	TGCGCCAGCAGCTATAGCGGAACCAATGAGCAGTTCTTC	CASSYSGTNEQFF
TRBV5-1	TRBD1	-	TRBJ2-7	TGCGCCAGCAGCCTAACAGGGGGCCGGGTTTACGAGCAGTACTTC	CASSLTGGRVYEQYF